This TCR beta chain was profiled in a study of shared clonotypes between healthy human individuals. Measured with immunoSEQ multiplex PCR; TCRdb has only the in-frame clones, and not every one. The data hold about 2.2 million clones, with just under 95% observed a single time. CD8 cells regarded as naive lacked CD45RO, were positively chosen for CCR7, and omitted terminally differentiated effector memory CD45RA+ cells. Germline CDR1 reads LNHDA; CDR2 reads SQIVND (reference sequence). Trimming stripped 1 base from V and 2 bases from J, with 14 bases between. This CDR3 comprises 16 residues. This receptor was obtained from a man aged 18 to 30 in good health. Some clones in this sample may be carry-over from other donors' samples. V usage is TRBV19 and J usage is TRBJ1-2; D uncertain. The material sequenced was naive CD8+ T cells from PBMCs. The CDR3 region has the DNA TGTGCCAGTAGTATAGTGCCCGCCGACGGCAACTATGGCTACACCTTC. Protein product: CASSIVPADGNYGYTF.